This TCR beta chain appears in the sequencing data of a study of T-cell reconstitution after alpha-beta-depleted transplantation in children. Turning to this clonotype: This may stem from a read error, because a much larger clone lies one nucleotide away.

Unique molecular identifiers were built into the TCRbeta library. TCRdb reanalysed the PCR reads using MiXCR and keeps one entry per CDR3 protein. Of approximately 350,000 distinct CDR3 sequences in the sample, approximately 10% are singletons; the top ten hold 2.4%. Germline values: CDR1 MDHEN, CDR2 SYDVKM. This CDR3 has 13 amino acids. This specimen consisted of PBMCs from the stem cell graft donor, obtained from the stem cell graft. V and J are TRBV28 and TRBJ1-1; D might be TRBD1 (6 bases). The source is a human donor who donated a stem cell graft to a child with acute lymphoblastic leukemia. As DNA, the CDR3 is TGTGCCATCAGTTTTACAGGGACAACTGAAGCTTTCTTT. This codes for CAISFTGTTEAFF. Supplemented by reference TRBV28 and TRBJ1-1, the full variable domain reads DVKVTQSSRYLVKRTGEKVFLECVQDMDHENMFWYRQDPGLGLRLIYFSYDVKMKEKGDIPEGYSVSREKKERFSLILESASTNQTSMYLCAISFTGTTEAFFGQGTRLTVV.